The 5 T cell receptor beta chains listed next were all sequenced from one sample in a study of blood T cell repertoires in COVID-19. The data were produced by immunoSEQ multiplex PCR, yet TCRdb's version contains in-frame clones alone and is incomplete. Of 70,000 or so clones listed, roughly 90% are singletons. What was sequenced was peripheral blood. The receptors stem from a human donor in a cohort sampled during active COVID-19.

The J gene is TRBJ2-1, the V gene TRBV7-9, with a possible D match to TRBD2 (6 bases). The germline CDR1 and CDR2 sequences are SEHNR and FQNEAQ (reference sequence). V lost 2 bases, J lost 2 bases, and 13 bases lay in between. This CDR3 comprises 16 residues. In nucleotides, the CDR3 is TGTGCCAGCAGCTTAAGGACTAAACCACCCTACAATGAGCAGTTCTTC. This sequence encodes CASSLRTKPPYNEQFF.

The J gene is TRBJ2-7, the V gene TRBV21-1; TRBD2 is the table's D call, not checked against the DNA. TRBV21-1 is classified as a pseudogene. This CDR3 is built from 16 residues. CDR3 sequence (DNA): TGTGCCAGCAGCAAGGGGGACGGGAGTTGCTCCTACGAGCAGTACTTC. Protein sequence: CASSKGDGSCSYEQYF.

The chain uses TRBV28 and TRBJ2-7, with a weak D call TRBD2 (5 bases). Per germline, CDR1 MDHEN and CDR2 SYDVKM. Trimming stripped 8 bases from V and 6 bases from J, with 14 bases between. CDR3 size: 12 residues. CDR3 nucleotide sequence: TGTGCCAGCTGTGCCAGGAGGCTCGAGCAGTACTTC. This translates into CASCARRLEQYF. The whole variable domain, remainder taken from reference TRBV28 and TRBJ2-7, is DVKVTQSSRYLVKRTGEKVFLECVQDMDHENMFWYRQDPGLGLRLIYFSYDVKMKEKGDIPEGYSVSREKKERFSLILESASTNQTSMYLCASCARRLEQYFGPGTRLTVT.

V usage is TRBV28 and J usage is TRBJ2-5, with 7 bases fitting TRBD1. V shed 5 bases, J shed 3 bases, and the junction held 9 bases outside the gene matches. The CDR3 is made up of 15 amino acids. Per germline, CDR1 MDHEN and CDR2 SYDVKM. CDR3: CASSPSGQEEETQYF. In nucleotides, the CDR3 is TGTGCCAGCAGTCCCTCTGGACAGGAAGAAGAGACCCAGTACTTC.

The V call is TRBV4-1, the J call TRBJ2-7; tentatively, D is TRBD2 (6 bases). V was shortened by 4 bases and J by 5 bases, with 15 bases between the two germline ends. Germline CDR1 MGHRA, CDR2 YSYEKL. This CDR3 contains 14 residues. The CDR3 spells CASSLRLGSDEQYF. CDR3 DNA: TGCGCCAGCAGCCTAAGACTAGGTTCTGACGAGCAGTACTTC.